One sample yielded the 14 T cell receptor beta chains listed below, sequenced in a study of PD-1 blockade in classical Hodgkin lymphoma. Clones were sequenced by immunoSEQ multiplex PCR, and TCRdb holds only the in-frame ones, with some missing. Counted here are 25,000 to 30,000 clones, more than 60% occurring once; the ten biggest clones make up over 2%. Each and every patient relapsed after autologous stem cell transplantation, and patients got differing brentuximab vedotin exposure. Purification of CD4+ T cells from thawed PBMCs was achieved by magnetic negative selection. The starting material was CD4+ T cells from blood, obtained at baseline. These receptors came from a human donor with classical Hodgkin lymphoma.

The chain is built from TRBV12-5 and TRBJ2-7; 10 bases are a match to TRBD2. Trimming at V came to 6 bases and at J to 0 bases, leaving 8 bases not matched to a gene. CDR3 length: 16 amino acids. Germline V lookup: CDR1 LGHNT, CDR2 FRNRAP. The CDR3 bases are TGTGCTAGTGGGGACATTAGCGGGGGGTTCTCCTACGAGCAGTACTTC. Translated, it gives CASGDISGGFSYEQYF.

This chain joins TRBV6-1 and TRBJ1-1, with TRBD1 matching over 12 bases. The germline CDR1 and CDR2 sequences are MNHNS and SASEGT. Germline trimming cut 2 bases from V and 5 bases from J; bases unmatched to any gene: 12. The CDR3 length is 18 residues. The CDR3 nucleotides read TGTGCCAGCAGTGAATCACTACCGGGACAGGGGGCGAAAACTGAAGCTTTCTTT. Amino acid sequence: CASSESLPGQGAKTEAFF.

This chain connects TRBV7-6 to TRBJ1-4; D is possibly TRBD1 (5 bases). The CDR3 sequence is 14 residues long. Germline assignment: CDR1 SGHVS and CDR2 FNYEAQ. V was shortened by 4 bases and J by 7 bases, with 13 bases between the two germline ends. The CDR3 region is CASSSLREGEKLFF. The CDR3 nucleotides are TGTGCCAGCAGCTCCCTCAGGGAGGGTGAAAAACTGTTTTTT.

This rearrangement joins TRBV28 to TRBJ1-2, with D possibly being TRBD1 (6 bases). CDR3 length equals 13 residues. Germline V CDR1 and CDR2: MDHEN, SYDVKM. Trimming pared 11 bases from V and 5 bases from J, leaving 18 bases between. The chain's CDR3 is CAAWTVRRYGYTF. The CDR3 DNA is TGTGCCGCGTGGACAGTACGTCGTTATGGCTACACCTTC.

This chain joins TRBV27 and TRBJ1-5; no definite D call. The germline CDR1 and CDR2 sequences are MNHEY and SMNVEV (reference sequence). The CDR3 runs to 14 residues. The V gene lost 3 bases and the J gene lost 3 bases, with 9 bases spanning the gap. This CDR3 is CASSLEGVNQPQHF. CDR3 sequence (DNA): TGTGCCAGCAGTTTGGAGGGAGTCAATCAGCCCCAGCATTTT.

The V call is TRBV30, the J call TRBJ2-3, with 9 bases matching TRBD2. The CDR3 totals 18 residues. Germline CDR1 is GTSNPN and CDR2 is SVGIG (reference sequence). After removal of 0 bases from V and 2 bases from J, the junction contained 12 bases not matched to a gene. The CDR3 DNA sequence: TGTGCCTGGAGTGTATGGGGGCGCCCTAGCGGGGACACAGATACGCAGTATTTT. As protein: CAWSVWGRPSGDTDTQYF.

The chain is built from TRBV6-5 and TRBJ1-1; tentative D call: TRBD1 (5 bases). The germline V gene has CDR1 MNHEY and CDR2 SVGAGI. CDR3 size: 14 residues. Trimming left V 7 bases short and J 1 base short, with 13 bases between. The CDR3 protein is CASTSGGGNTEAFF. DNA of the CDR3: TGTGCCAGCACCTCGGGCGGGGGGAACACTGAAGCTTTCTTT.

The count of this clone is one. The chain combines TRBV2 with TRBJ2-3; D gene uncertain. V was clipped by 8 bases and J by 0 bases, with 6 bases between them. In germline, CDR1 is SNHLY, CDR2 FYNNEI. The CDR3 runs to 12 residues. The CDR3 region is CASHKSTDTQYF. CDR3 in DNA: TGTGCCAGCCACAAGAGCACAGATACGCAGTATTTT. Full variable domain (remainder filled in from reference TRBV2 and TRBJ2-3): EPEVTQTPSHQVTQMGQEVILRCVPISNHLYFYWYRQILGQKVEFLVSFYNNEISEKSEIFDDQFSVERPDGSNFTLKIRSTKLEDSAMYFCASHKSTDTQYFGPGTRLTVL.

CDR3 sequence reads: CAWSAGQIQPQHF. CDR3 DNA sequence: TGTGCCTGGAGTGCAGGACAGATTCAGCCCCAGCATTTT. This sequence joins TRBV30 and TRBJ1-5, with D tentatively TRBD1 (6 bases). Germline V gene sequence: CDR1 GTSNPN, CDR2 SVGIG (reference sequence). V was cut by 1 base and J by 6 bases, with 10 bases left in between. The CDR3 has 13 amino acids.

The gene calls are TRBV27 and TRBJ2-7, with a weak D call TRBD2 (6 bases). Germline CDR1 MNHEY, CDR2 SMNVEV (reference sequence). CDR3 length equals 14 residues. V was trimmed by 3 bases and J by 6 bases, leaving 15 bases between them. In DNA, the CDR3 is TGTGCCAGCAGTTTTCGGACTCAGGGAGGCGAGCAGTACTTC. As protein: CASSFRTQGGEQYF.

This chain joins TRBV5-1 and TRBJ2-1, with 14 bases that match TRBD2. CDR1 is SGHRS and CDR2 is YFSETQ in the germline V gene. The CDR3 is made up of 14 amino acids. J lost 7 bases, V lost 6 bases, and 3 bases had no gene match. In nucleotides, the CDR3 is TGCGCCAGCACCGGGACTAGCGGGGGTAATGAGCAGTTCTTC. This encodes CASTGTSGGNEQFF. The whole variable domain, remainder taken from reference TRBV5-1 and TRBJ2-1, is KAGVTQTPRYLIKTRGQQVTLSCSPISGHRSVSWYQQTPGQGLQFLFEYFSETQRNKGNFPGRFSGRQFSNSRSEMNVSTLELGDSALYLCASTGTSGGNEQFFGPGTRLTVL.

This chain uses TRBV7-8 with TRBJ1-3; 10 bases agree with TRBD1. Germline V gene lookup returns CDR1 SGHVS and CDR2 FQNEAQ. V shed 3 bases, J shed 0 bases, and the junction held 5 bases outside the gene matches. The CDR3 totals 17 residues. The CDR3 is CASSFSRTGGSGNTIYF. The CDR3 nucleotides are TGTGCCAGCAGCTTCTCTCGGACAGGGGGCTCTGGAAACACCATATATTTT.

The chain employs TRBV6-6 and TRBJ2-7; D not certain. This CDR3 has 14 residues. Trimming shortened V by 2 bases and J by 1 base, and 9 bases separated the two germline ends. Germline V gives CDR1 MNHNY, CDR2 SVGAGI (reference sequence). Here the CDR3 reads CASSYVVHSYEQYF. In DNA, the CDR3 is TGTGCCAGCAGTTACGTAGTACATTCCTACGAGCAGTACTTC.

V gene TRBV28 combines with J gene TRBJ2-3; no reliable D call. V lost 5 bases to trimming and J lost 4 bases, with 4 bases between them. Germline V gene lookup returns CDR1 MDHEN and CDR2 SYDVKM. The CDR3 runs to 11 residues. The CDR3 is CASSDPDTQYF. Written as DNA, the CDR3 is TGTGCCAGCAGTGATCCAGATACGCAGTATTTT.